The subject of this entry is one TCR beta chain. Clones were read by immunoSEQ multiplex PCR, and TCRdb kept only the in-frame ones, dropping some. This table holds some 140,000 clones, 90% to 96% found once. The CDR3 spans 14 residues. Germline V gene data show CDR1 as SGHTA and CDR2 as FQGNSA. V dropped 5 bases and J dropped 0 bases, with 8 bases sitting between them. The data were obtained in a study of T cell changes during pregnancy in multiple sclerosis. The chain employs TRBV7-2 and TRBJ2-1; the D gene is possibly TRBD2 (5 bases). The TCR was taken from a female donor with multiple sclerosis, enrolled in a pregnancy study. Sequences were derived from peripheral blood, sampled after pregnancy. The CDR3 is CASSEGSSYNEQFF. DNA for the CDR3: TGTGCCAGCAGCGAGGGCAGCTCCTACAATGAGCAGTTCTTC.